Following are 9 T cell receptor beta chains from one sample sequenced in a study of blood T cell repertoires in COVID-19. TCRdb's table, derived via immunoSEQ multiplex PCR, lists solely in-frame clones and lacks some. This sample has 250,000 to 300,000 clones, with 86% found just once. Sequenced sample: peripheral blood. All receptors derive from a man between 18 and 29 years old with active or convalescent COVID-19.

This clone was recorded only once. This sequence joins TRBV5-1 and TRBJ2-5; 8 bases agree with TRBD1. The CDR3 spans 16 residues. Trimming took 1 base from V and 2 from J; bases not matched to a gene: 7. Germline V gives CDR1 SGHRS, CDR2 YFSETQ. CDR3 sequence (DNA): TGCGCCAGCAGCTTGTTCCTAGGACAGGGTCAAGAGACCCAGTACTTC. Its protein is CASSLFLGQGQETQYF.

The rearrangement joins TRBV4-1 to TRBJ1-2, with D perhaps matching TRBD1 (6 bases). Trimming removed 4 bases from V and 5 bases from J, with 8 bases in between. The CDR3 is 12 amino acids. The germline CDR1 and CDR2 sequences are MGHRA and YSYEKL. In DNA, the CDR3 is TGCGCCAGCAGCCCTCAGGGGTATGGCTACACCTTC. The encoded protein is CASSPQGYGYTF.

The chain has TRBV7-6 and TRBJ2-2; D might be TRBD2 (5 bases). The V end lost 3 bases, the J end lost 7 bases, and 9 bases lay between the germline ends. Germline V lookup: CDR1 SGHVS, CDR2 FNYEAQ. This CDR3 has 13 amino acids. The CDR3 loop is CASSFGENGELFF. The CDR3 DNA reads TGTGCCAGCAGCTTCGGGGAAAACGGGGAGCTGTTTTTT.

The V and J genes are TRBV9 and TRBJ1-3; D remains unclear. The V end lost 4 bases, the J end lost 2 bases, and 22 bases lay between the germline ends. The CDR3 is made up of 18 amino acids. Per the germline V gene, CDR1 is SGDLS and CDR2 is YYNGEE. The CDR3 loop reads CASSRAFLLDAAGNTIYF. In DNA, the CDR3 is TGTGCCAGCAGCCGCGCGTTTCTACTAGACGCAGCTGGAAACACCATATATTTT.

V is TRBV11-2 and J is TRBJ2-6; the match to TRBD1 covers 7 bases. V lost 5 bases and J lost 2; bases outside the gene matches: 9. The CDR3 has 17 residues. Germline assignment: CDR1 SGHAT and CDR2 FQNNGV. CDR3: CASSQGTATPGANVLTF. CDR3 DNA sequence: TGTGCCAGCAGCCAGGGGACAGCCACCCCTGGGGCCAACGTCCTGACTTTC.

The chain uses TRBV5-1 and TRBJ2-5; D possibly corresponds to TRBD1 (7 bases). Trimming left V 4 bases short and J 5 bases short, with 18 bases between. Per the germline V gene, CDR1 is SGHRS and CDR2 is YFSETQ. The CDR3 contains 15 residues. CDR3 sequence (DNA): TGCGCCAGCAGCCGGGGAGAGGGGGCGGGGGAGACCCAGTACTTC. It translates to CASSRGEGAGETQYF.

The CDR3: CASSSGTYEQYF. The CDR3 DNA reads as TGTGCCAGCAGTTCCGGGACCTACGAGCAGTACTTC. The chain recombines TRBV12-3 or TRBV12-4 with TRBJ2-7; D might be TRBD2 (5 bases). This CDR3 has 12 residues. With 4 bases removed from V and 2 bases from J, the gap between germline ends came to 6 bases.

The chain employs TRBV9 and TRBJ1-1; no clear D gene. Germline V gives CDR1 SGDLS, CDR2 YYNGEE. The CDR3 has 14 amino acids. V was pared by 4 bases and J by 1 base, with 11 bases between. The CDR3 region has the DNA TGTGCCAGCAGCCCCGATCCAGGGAACACTGAAGCTTTCTTT. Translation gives CASSPDPGNTEAFF. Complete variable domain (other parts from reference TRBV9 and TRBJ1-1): DSGVTQTPKHLITATGQRVTLRCSPRSGDLSVYWYQQSLDQGLQFLIQYYNGEERAKGNILERFSAQQFPDLHSELNLSSLELGDSALYFCASSPDPGNTEAFFGQGTRLTVV.

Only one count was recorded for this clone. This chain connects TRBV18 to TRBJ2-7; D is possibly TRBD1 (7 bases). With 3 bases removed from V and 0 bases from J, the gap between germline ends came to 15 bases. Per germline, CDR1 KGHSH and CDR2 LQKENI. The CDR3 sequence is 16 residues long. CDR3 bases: TGTGCCAGCTCACCCCAGGGGCAGGGGGGCTCCTACGAGCAGTACTTC. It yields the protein CASSPQGQGGSYEQYF.